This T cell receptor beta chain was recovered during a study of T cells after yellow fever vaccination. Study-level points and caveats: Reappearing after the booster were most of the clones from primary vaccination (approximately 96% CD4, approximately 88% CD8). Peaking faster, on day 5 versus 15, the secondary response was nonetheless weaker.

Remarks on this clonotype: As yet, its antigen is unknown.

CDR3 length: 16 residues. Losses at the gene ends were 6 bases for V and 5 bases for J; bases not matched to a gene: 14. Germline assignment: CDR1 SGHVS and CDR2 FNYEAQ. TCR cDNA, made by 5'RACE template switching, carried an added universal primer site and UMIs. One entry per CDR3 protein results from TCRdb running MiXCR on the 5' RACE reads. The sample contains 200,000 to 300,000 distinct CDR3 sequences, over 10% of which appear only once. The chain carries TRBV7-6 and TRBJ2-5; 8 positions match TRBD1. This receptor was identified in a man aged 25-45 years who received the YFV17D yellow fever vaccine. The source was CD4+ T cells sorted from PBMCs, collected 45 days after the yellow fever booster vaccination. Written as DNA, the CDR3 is TGTGCCAGCAGTTCACCTGCGGACAGGGCTCCGGAGACCCAGTACTTC. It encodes CASSSPADRAPETQYF.